This T cell receptor (beta chain) was captured in a study of T-cell reconstitution after alpha-beta-depleted transplantation in children (dated by TCRdb to the mid-2010s). Background on the whole study: Using TCR repertoire profiling, the study followed T-cell immune reconstitution in a quantitative way in children after TCRalphabeta/CD19-depleted allogeneic hematopoietic cell transplantation.

There are a few counts of this clonotype. The clone's antigen remains unknown. Base qualities are missing; no much larger clone stands one base away. Receptor amplification or capture employed PCR. TCRdb names Illumina HiSeq 2500 as the instrument used. To normalize quantification of the TCRbeta repertoire, the TCR libraries were built with molecular barcoding that relied on unique molecular identifiers. The public reads were run again by TCRdb, first through fastp at Q25 and then through MiXCR, and only productive beta chains were kept. Identical CDR3 proteins give one entry, which carries the most common genes and DNA. This sample comprises around 600,000 distinct CDR3 sequences, 16% of them detected only once. The ten largest clonotypes hold approximately 1% of the sample. The germline V gene encodes CDR1 SGHTA and CDR2 FQGNSA. The CDR3 has 13 amino acids, counting the end cysteine and phenylalanine. The only DNA kept is the CDR3, 39 bases in frame from the first base. Trimming leaves V shorter by 2 bases and J shorter by 6 bases, with the junction holding 1 base beyond the gene matches.

Sequences were derived from PBMCs from the stem cell graft donor, sampled from the stem cell graft. Here the chain combines TRBV7-2 and TRBJ2-4, and 7 junctional nucleotides match TRBD1. The receptor's source is a human donor who donated a stem cell graft to a child with acute myeloid leukemia. The nucleotide sequence reads TGTGCCAGCAGCTTAAACAGGGGAAACATTCAGTACTTC. This translates into CASSLNRGNIQYF. With the rest looked up from the reference TRBV7-2 and TRBJ2-4 genes rather than sequenced, the full variable domain is GAGVSQSPSNKVTEKGKDVELRCDPISGHTALYWYRQSLGQGLEFLIYFQGNSAPDKSGLPSDRFSAERTGGSVSTLTIQRTQQEDSAVYLCASSLNRGNIQYFGAGTRLSVL.